Below, 2 T cell receptor beta chains from the same sample are listed, as sequenced in a study of spatial heterogeneity in lung cancer. These receptors' targets are unknown. Time point reported: sample taken at primary tumor resection. Findings and limits, study-wide: Expanded intratumoral alpha and beta TCR counts tracked tumor mutation counts.

TCRdb analysed the 5' RACE reads with MiXCR anew, one entry per CDR3 protein. The top ten clones hold over 12% of a sample with fewer than 4,000 distinct CDR3 sequences, nearly 5% of them seen once. The material sequenced was lung tumor tissue, taken at surgery. The source is a female donor with early-stage non-small cell lung cancer.

By share of the sample, this clonotype is medium-sized. The chain has TRBV28 and TRBJ2-2; tentative D call: TRBD2 (6 bases). V lost 5 bases to trimming and J lost 6 bases, with 10 bases between them. Germline V gives CDR1 MDHEN, CDR2 SYDVKM. The CDR3 is 13 residues long. CDR3 DNA sequence: TGTGCCAGCAGTCCCTGGGGGGCCGGGGAGCTGTTTTTT. The encoded protein is CASSPWGAGELFF.

This clonotype is classed as medium-sized. V and J are TRBV13 and TRBJ1-2; D may be TRBD1 (6 bases). V lost 0 bases, J lost 4 bases, and 12 bases lay in between. Germline V gene sequence: CDR1 PRHDT, CDR2 FYEKMQ (reference sequence). The length of the CDR3 is 15 residues. The CDR3 sequence is CASSLGLQGGYGYTF. The CDR3 DNA reads as TGTGCCAGCAGCTTAGGCCTACAGGGCGGCTATGGCTACACCTTC.